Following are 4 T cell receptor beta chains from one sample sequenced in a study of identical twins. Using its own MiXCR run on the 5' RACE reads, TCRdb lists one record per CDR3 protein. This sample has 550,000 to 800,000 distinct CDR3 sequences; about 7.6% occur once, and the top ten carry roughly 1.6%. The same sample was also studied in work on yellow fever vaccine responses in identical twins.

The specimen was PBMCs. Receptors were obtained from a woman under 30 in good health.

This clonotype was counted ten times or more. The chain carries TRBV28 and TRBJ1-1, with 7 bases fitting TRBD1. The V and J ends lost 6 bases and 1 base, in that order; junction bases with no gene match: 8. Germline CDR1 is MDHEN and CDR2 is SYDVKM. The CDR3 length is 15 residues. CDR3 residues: CASSYVGTENTEAFF. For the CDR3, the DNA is TGTGCCAGCAGCTACGTAGGGACAGAGAACACTGAAGCTTTCTTT.

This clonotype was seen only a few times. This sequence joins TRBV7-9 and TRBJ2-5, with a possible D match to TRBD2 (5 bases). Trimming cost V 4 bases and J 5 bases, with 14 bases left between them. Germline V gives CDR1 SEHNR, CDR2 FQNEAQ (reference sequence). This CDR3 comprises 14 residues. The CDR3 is CASSSAATSETQYF. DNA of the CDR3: TGTGCCAGCAGCTCAGCGGCTACTTCGGAGACCCAGTACTTC. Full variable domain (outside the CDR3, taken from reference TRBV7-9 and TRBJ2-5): DTGVSQNPRHKITKRGQNVTFRCDPISEHNRLYWYRQTLGQGPEFLTYFQNEAQLEKSRLLSDRFSAERPKGSFSTLEIQRTEQGDSAMYLCASSSAATSETQYFGPGTRLLVL.

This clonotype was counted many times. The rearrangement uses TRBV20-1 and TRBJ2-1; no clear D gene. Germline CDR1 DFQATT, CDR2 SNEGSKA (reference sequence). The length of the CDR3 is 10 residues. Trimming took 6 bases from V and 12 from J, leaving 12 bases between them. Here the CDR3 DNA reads TGCAGTGCCCCAGAGTCTGGGCAGTTCTTC. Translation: CSAPESGQFF.

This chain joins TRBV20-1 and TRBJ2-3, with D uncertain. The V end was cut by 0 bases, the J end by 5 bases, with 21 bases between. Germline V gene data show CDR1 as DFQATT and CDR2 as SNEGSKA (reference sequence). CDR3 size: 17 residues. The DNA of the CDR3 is TGCAGTGCTAGAGACCTACCCCTTAGCCACTCGCGAGATACGCAGTATTTT. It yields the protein CSARDLPLSHSRDTQYF.